One and the same sample provided the 3 T cell receptor beta chains below, sequenced in a study of CD8 T cells in Susac syndrome (dated by TCRdb to between 2018 and 2021). The library was made by the immunoSEQ multiplex PCR assay. RNA was extracted using the RNeasy kit, and 0.5 to 1 microgram was reverse transcribed with random hexamers. The public reads were reprocessed in TCRdb via fastp at Q25 and MiXCR, keeping in-frame beta chains. Identical CDR3 proteins give one entry, which carries the most common genes and DNA. For this sample there are 80,000 to 90,000 distinct CDR3 sequences; 80% to 95% appear just once. The ten largest account for around 0.3% of the sample. The sequenced material came from CD8+ T cells from PBMCs. All receptors derive from a human donor in good health.

The chain is built from TRBV6-1 and TRBJ2-1, with 12 bases matching TRBD2. The CDR3 sequence is 16 residues long. The germline CDR1 and CDR2 sequences are MNHNS and SASEGT. The V gene end was trimmed by 5 bases and the J gene end by 10 bases; junction bases not matched to a gene: 12. The CDR3 DNA reads as TGTGCCAGCAGTCCCATGGCTAGCGGGGGGGCAGGAGAGCAGTTCTTC. Its translation: CASSPMASGGAGEQFF.

J is TRBJ1-1 and V is TRBV7-9; 10 bases map to TRBD1. With V trimmed by 1 base and J by 8 bases, 4 bases remained unmatched. The CDR3 spans 14 residues. From germline, CDR1 is SEHNR and CDR2 FQNEAQ (reference sequence). The CDR3 region is CASSLGQGAEEAFF. DNA for the CDR3: TGTGCCAGCAGCTTAGGACAGGGGGCCGAGGAAGCTTTCTTT. Together with reference TRBV7-9 and TRBJ1-1, the CDR3 gives the full variable domain: DTGVSQNPRHKITKRGQNVTFRCDPISEHNRLYWYRQTLGQGPEFLTYFQNEAQLEKSRLLSDRFSAERPKGSFSTLEIQRTEQGDSAMYLCASSLGQGAEEAFFGQGTRLTVV.

This chain connects TRBV9 to TRBJ2-2; no reliable D call. CDR3 length equals 17 residues. V shed 0 bases and J shed 4 bases, with 16 bases lying between them. Germline lookup yields CDR1 SGDLS and CDR2 YYNGEE. The CDR3 loop reads CASSVGSSEFGTGELFF. Written as DNA, the CDR3 is TGTGCCAGCAGCGTAGGGTCCTCCGAGTTTGGCACCGGGGAGCTGTTTTTT.